The 13 T cell receptor beta chains given below trace back to one sample, sequenced in a study of blood T cells in healthy people across ages. A second 7 to 11 cycle PCR used barcoded and J-beta primers. Using its own MiXCR run on the 5' RACE reads, TCRdb lists one record per CDR3 protein. The table includes 800,000 to 1,300,000 distinct CDR3 sequences, approximately 25% detected once. These data are also associated with another study on T cells of mothers and their children.

Sequenced sample: blood. These TCRs come from a girl aged 2-10 years in good health.

This clonotype came up a few times. The V gene is TRBV20-1, the J gene TRBJ2-3; 7 bases agree with TRBD2. The ends lost 8 bases at V and 2 bases at J; junction bases unmatched: 10. This CDR3 comprises 14 residues. Germline V gene sequence: CDR1 DFQATT, CDR2 SNEGSKA (reference sequence). In DNA form, the CDR3 reads TGCAGTACCTTGGGGCGGGAGTTCACAGATACGCAGTATTTT. This encodes CSTLGREFTDTQYF.

In nucleotides, the CDR3 is TGTGCCAGCAGTGAACGGGACAGAACCTACAATGAGCAGTTCTTC. The encoded protein is CASSERDRTYNEQFF. The chain is built from TRBV7-9 and TRBJ2-1; 7 nucleotides agree with TRBD1. The length of the CDR3 is 15 residues. CDR1 SEHNR and CDR2 FQNEAQ come from the germline V gene (reference sequence). Germline trimming cut 6 bases from V and 2 bases from J; bases unmatched to any gene: 7. Full variable domain (missing parts from reference TRBV7-9 and TRBJ2-1): DTGVSQNPRHKITKRGQNVTFRCDPISEHNRLYWYRQTLGQGPEFLTYFQNEAQLEKSRLLSDRFSAERPKGSFSTLEIQRTEQGDSAMYLCASSERDRTYNEQFFGPGTRLTVL.

This clonotype was detected a few times. The rearrangement uses TRBV7-2 and TRBJ2-7; TRBD1 aligns across 9 bases. The CDR3 runs to 16 residues. The V segment lost 5 bases and the J segment 3 bases; nucleotides outside the gene matches: 11. Germline V gene sequence: CDR1 SGHTA, CDR2 FQGNSA. The CDR3 nucleotides read TGTGCCAGCAGCCCCCCCGGGACAGGGAGTGTCTACGAGCAGTACTTC. Its protein is CASSPPGTGSVYEQYF. The full variable domain, its missing parts supplied by reference TRBV7-2 and TRBJ2-7, is GAGVSQSPSNKVTEKGKDVELRCDPISGHTALYWYRQSLGQGLEFLIYFQGNSAPDKSGLPSDRFSAERTGGSVSTLTIQRTQQEDSAVYLCASSPPGTGSVYEQYFGPGTRLTVT.

This clonotype was observed a few times. The CDR3 sequence: CASSLGTAGREQYF. The CDR3 DNA follows: TGTGCCAGCAGCTTGGGGACGGCAGGGAGAGAGCAGTACTTC. The chain links TRBV5-6 to TRBJ2-7; D tentatively fits TRBD1 or TRBD2 (5 bases each). V was clipped by 0 bases and J by 7 bases, with 14 bases between them. The CDR3 totals 14 residues. Germline V gene data show CDR1 as SGHDT and CDR2 as YYEEEE.

This clonotype was observed a few times. A read error is possible here, since a much larger clone lies one base away. J is TRBJ2-2 and V is TRBV6-1; D is uncertain. The V and J ends lost 8 bases and 0 bases respectively, with 4 bases between them. The CDR3 contains 12 residues. Germline-derived CDR1 and CDR2 are MNHNS and SASEGT. The DNA for the CDR3 is TGTGCCAGCTGCGCGAACACCGGGGAGCTGTTTTTT. Translating it yields CASCANTGELFF.

This clonotype came up many times. The chain carries TRBV12-3 or TRBV12-4 and TRBJ1-1; D is possibly TRBD1 (5 bases). This CDR3 is 10 amino acids long. V shed 8 bases and J shed 9 bases, with 10 bases lying between them. The CDR3 region is CASGEGQAFF. For the CDR3, the DNA is TGTGCCAGCGGGGAGGGACAAGCTTTCTTT.

The V gene is TRBV7-2, the J gene TRBJ2-3; D remains unclear. Deletions cut 2 bases from V and 1 base from J, with 16 bases between. The CDR3 loop spans 17 amino acids. CDR1 is SGHTA, CDR2 FQGNSA, per germline. As DNA, the CDR3 is TGTGCCAGCAGCTTAAATCCCCTACCAGGACGCACAGATACGCAGTATTTT. Its translation: CASSLNPLPGRTDTQYF.

This clonotype was counted a few times. The chain uses TRBV19 and TRBJ1-5; D is unclear. The ends were cut back, 8 bases at V and 4 bases at J, with 9 bases in the middle. The CDR3 spans 12 residues. The V gene's germline CDR1 is LNHDA and CDR2 SQIVND (reference sequence). The CDR3: CASRRLNQPQHF. The DNA of the CDR3 is TGTGCCAGTCGCCGCCTGAATCAGCCCCAGCATTTT.

This clonotype was observed a few times. This chain joins TRBV5-5 and TRBJ2-7; TRBD1 matches at 7 bases. Germline CDR1 reads SGHKS; CDR2 reads YYEKEE (reference sequence). The trim removed 0 bases at V and 6 bases at J, leaving 6 bases unmatched. The CDR3 spans 14 residues. The CDR3 sequence is CASSLGTGFFEQYF. The CDR3 nucleotides read TGTGCCAGCAGCTTGGGGACAGGTTTCTTCGAGCAGTACTTC. Together with reference TRBV5-5 and TRBJ2-7, the CDR3 gives the full variable domain: DAGVTQSPTHLIKTRGQQVTLRCSPISGHKSVSWYQQVLGQGPQFIFQYYEKEERGRGNFPDRFSARQFPNYSSELNVNALLLGDSALYLCASSLGTGFFEQYFGPGTRLTVT.

This sequence joins TRBV12-3 or TRBV12-4 and TRBJ1-4, with D hard to call. The V end lost 3 bases, the J end lost 0 bases, and 5 bases lay between the germline ends. CDR3 length: 14 amino acids. In nucleotides, the CDR3 is TGTGCCAGCAGTTTTATCCCAACTAATGAAAAACTGTTTTTT. Translating it yields CASSFIPTNEKLFF.

The genes are TRBV27 and TRBJ1-6; maybe TRBD1 (6 bases). V was shortened by 0 bases and J by 9 bases, with 12 bases between the two germline ends. Germline V gene data show CDR1 as MNHEY and CDR2 as SMNVEV (reference sequence). CDR3 length: 15 residues. The CDR3 reads CASSLSGGDFSPLHF. CDR3 coding DNA: TGTGCCAGCAGTTTATCAGGGGGTGATTTTTCACCCCTCCACTTT.

The chain combines TRBV25-1 with TRBJ2-1, with D possibly TRBD2 on 6 matching bases. Germline values: CDR1 MGHDK, CDR2 SYGVNS. The CDR3 runs 11 residues. V lost 11 bases, J lost 9 bases, and 14 bases lay in between. Here the CDR3 DNA reads TGTGCCTGGGACCCGGGGGTTGAGCAGTTCTTC. Amino acids: CAWDPGVEQFF.

This clonotype was counted between two and nine times. The V and J genes are TRBV20-1 and TRBJ2-5, with 15 bases fitting TRBD2. The J call is uncertain, as TRBJ2-1 better fits the DNA end. The CDR3 consists of 19 residues. The germline V gene encodes CDR1 DFQATT and CDR2 SNEGSKA (reference sequence). The CDR3 is CSARGLLTGTSGGPYEQFF. The CDR3, as DNA: TGCAGTGCTAGGGGTTTACTAACCGGGACTAGCGGGGGGCCCTATGAGCAGTTCTTC.